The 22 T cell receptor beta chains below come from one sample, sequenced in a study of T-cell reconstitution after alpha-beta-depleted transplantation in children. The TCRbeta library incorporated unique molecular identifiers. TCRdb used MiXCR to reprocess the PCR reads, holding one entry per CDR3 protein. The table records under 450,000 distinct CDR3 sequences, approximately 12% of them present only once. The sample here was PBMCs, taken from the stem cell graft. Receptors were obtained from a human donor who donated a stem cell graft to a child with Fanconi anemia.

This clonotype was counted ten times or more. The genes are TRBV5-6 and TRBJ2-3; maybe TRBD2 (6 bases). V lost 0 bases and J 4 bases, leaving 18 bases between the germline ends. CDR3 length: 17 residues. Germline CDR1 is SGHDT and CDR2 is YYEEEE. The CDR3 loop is CASSLGEAVVPSDTQYF. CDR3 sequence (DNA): TGTGCCAGCAGCTTGGGGGAGGCGGTTGTGCCTTCAGATACGCAGTATTTT.

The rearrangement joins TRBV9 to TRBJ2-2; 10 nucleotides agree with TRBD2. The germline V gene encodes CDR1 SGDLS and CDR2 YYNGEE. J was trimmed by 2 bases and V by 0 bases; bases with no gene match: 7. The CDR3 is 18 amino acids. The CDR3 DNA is TGTGCCAGCAGCGTAGTAGGAGCGGGGGGGGGAAACACCGGGGAGCTGTTTTTT. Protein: CASSVVGAGGGNTGELFF.

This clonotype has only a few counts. For the CDR3, the DNA is TGCAGTGCTAGTGGACTGGATAATGAGCAGTTCTTC. Its translation is CSASGLDNEQFF. The genes are TRBV20-1 and TRBJ2-1; D might be TRBD2 (5 bases). This CDR3 has 12 residues. Germline V gene lookup returns CDR1 DFQATT and CDR2 SNEGSKA (reference sequence). The V and J ends lost 3 bases and 7 bases respectively, with 10 bases between them.

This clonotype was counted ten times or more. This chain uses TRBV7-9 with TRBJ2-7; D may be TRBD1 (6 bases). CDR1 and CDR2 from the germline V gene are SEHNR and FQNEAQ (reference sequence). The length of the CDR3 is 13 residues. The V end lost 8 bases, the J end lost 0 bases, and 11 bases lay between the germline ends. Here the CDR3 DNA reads TGTGCCAGCTCCCGGGACAACTCCTACGAGCAGTACTTC. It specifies CASSRDNSYEQYF.

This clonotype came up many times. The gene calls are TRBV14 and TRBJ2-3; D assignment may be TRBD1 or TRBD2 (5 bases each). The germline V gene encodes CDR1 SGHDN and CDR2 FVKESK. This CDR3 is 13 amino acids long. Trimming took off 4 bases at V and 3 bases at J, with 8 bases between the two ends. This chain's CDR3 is CASSPWGTDTQYF. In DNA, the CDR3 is TGTGCCAGCAGCCCATGGGGGACAGATACGCAGTATTTT.

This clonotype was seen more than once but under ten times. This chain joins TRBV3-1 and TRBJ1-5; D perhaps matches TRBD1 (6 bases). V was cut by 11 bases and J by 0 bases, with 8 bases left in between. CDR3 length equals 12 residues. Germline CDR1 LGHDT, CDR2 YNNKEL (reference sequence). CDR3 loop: CAVQGSNQPQHF. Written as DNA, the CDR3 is TGTGCCGTACAGGGTAGCAATCAGCCCCAGCATTTT.

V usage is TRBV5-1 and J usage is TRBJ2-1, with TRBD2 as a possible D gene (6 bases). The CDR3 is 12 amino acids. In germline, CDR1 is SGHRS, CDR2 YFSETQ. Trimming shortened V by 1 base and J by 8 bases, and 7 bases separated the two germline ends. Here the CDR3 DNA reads TGCGCCAGCAGCTTGCCGGGGGATGAGCAGTTCTTC. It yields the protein CASSLPGDEQFF.

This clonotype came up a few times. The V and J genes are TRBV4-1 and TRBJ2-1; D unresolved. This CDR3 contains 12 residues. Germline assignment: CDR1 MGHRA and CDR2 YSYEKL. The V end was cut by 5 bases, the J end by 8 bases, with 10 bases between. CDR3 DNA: TGCGCCAGCAGCAAAAGATCCGATGAGCAGTTCTTC. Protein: CASSKRSDEQFF.

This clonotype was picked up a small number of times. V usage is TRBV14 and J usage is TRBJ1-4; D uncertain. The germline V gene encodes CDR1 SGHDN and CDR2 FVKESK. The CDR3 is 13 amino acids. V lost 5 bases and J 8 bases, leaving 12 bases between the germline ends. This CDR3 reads CASSAGPREKLFF. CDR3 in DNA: TGTGCCAGCAGCGCCGGGCCCCGGGAAAAACTGTTTTTT.

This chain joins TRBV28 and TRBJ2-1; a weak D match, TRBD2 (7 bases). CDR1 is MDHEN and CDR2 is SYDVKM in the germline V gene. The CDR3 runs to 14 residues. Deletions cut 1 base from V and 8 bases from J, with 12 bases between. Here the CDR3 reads CASSLSGGSDEQFF. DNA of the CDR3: TGTGCCAGCAGTTTATCGGGGGGCAGCGATGAGCAGTTCTTC.

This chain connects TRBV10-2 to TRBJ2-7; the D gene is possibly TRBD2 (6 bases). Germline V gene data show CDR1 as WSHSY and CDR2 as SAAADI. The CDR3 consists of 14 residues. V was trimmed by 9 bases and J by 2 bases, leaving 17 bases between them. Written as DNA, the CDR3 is TGCGCCAGTACGACCGGGACTTTACCCTACGAGCAGTACTTC. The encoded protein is CASTTGTLPYEQYF.

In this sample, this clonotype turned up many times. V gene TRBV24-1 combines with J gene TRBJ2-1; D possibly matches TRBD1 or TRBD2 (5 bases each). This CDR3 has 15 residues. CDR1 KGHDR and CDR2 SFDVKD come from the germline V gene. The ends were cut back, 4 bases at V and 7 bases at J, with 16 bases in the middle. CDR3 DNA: TGTGCCACCAGTGAAGAACCGGGACGGAGAAATGAGCAGTTCTTC. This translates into CATSEEPGRRNEQFF.

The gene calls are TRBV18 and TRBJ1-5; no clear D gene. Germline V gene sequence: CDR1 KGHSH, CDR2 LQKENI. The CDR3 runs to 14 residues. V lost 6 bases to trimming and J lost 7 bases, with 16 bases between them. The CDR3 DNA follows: TGTGCCAGCTCGTCTGATCGGAGAAGCCAGCCCCAGCATTTT. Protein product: CASSSDRRSQPQHF. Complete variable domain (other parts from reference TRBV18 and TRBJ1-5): NAGVMQNPRHLVRRRGQEARLRCSPMKGHSHVYWYRQLPEEGLKFMVYLQKENIIDESGMPKERFSAEFPKEGPSILRIQQVVRGDSAAYFCASSSDRRSQPQHFGDGTRLSIL.

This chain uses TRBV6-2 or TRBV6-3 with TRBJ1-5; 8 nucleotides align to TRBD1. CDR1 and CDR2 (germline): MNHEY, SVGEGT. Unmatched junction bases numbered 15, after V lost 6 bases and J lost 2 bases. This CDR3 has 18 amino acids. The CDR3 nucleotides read TGTGCCAGCAGCCCCCGGACAGGGACCGCTAAAGGCAATCAGCCCCAGCATTTT. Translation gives CASSPRTGTAKGNQPQHF.

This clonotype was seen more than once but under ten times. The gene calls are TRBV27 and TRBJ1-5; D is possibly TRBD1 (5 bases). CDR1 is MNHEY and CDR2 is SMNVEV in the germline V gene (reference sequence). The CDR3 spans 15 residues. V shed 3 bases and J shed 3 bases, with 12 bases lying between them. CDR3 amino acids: CASSFTGTNNQPQHF. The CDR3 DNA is TGTGCCAGCAGTTTTACCGGGACCAACAATCAGCCCCAGCATTTT.

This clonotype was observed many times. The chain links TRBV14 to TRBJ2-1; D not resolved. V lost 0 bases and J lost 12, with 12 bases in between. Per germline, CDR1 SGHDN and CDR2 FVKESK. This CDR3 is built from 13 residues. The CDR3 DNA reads TGTGCCAGCAGCCAAGATGGGTACTCGGGGCAGTTCTTC. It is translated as CASSQDGYSGQFF.

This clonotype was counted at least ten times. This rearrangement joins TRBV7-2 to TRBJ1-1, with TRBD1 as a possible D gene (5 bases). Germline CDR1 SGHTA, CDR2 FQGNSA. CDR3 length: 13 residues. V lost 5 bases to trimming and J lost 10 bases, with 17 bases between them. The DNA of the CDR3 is TGTGCCAGCAGCGCTCGAGGGGTAAAAGGAGCTTTCTTT. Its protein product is CASSARGVKGAFF. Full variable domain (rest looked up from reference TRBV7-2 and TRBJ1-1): GAGVSQSPSNKVTEKGKDVELRCDPISGHTALYWYRQSLGQGLEFLIYFQGNSAPDKSGLPSDRFSAERTGGSVSTLTIQRTQQEDSAVYLCASSARGVKGAFFGQGTRLTVV.

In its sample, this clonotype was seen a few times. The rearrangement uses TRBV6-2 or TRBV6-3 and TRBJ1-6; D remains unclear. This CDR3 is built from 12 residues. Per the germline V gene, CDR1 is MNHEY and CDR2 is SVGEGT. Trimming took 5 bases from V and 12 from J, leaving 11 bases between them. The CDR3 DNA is TGTGCCAGCAGTAGGGCCCGGGGACCCCTCCACTTT. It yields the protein CASSRARGPLHF.

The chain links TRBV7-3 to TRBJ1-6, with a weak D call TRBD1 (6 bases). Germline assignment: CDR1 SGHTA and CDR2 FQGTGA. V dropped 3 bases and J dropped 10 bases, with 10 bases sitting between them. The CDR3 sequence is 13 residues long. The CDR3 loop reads CASSLDSRSPLHF. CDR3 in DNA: TGTGCCAGCAGCTTGGACAGTAGATCACCCCTCCACTTT.

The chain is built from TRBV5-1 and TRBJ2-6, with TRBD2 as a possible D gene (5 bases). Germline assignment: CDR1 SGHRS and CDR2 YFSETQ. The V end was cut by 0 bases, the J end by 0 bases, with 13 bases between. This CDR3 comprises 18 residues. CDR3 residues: CASSLGGLTGSGANVLTF. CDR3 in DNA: TGCGCCAGCAGCTTGGGAGGGCTCACGGGCTCTGGGGCCAACGTCCTGACTTTC.

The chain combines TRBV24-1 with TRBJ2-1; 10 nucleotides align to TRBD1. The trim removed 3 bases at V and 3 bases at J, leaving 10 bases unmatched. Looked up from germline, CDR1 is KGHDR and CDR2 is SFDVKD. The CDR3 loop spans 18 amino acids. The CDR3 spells CATSDPRSGTGDYNEQFF. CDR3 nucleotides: TGTGCCACCAGTGATCCCCGAAGCGGGACAGGGGACTACAATGAGCAGTTCTTC.

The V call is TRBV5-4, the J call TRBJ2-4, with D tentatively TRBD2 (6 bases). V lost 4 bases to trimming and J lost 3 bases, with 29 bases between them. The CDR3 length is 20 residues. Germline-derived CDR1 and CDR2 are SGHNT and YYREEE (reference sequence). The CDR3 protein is CASSLGQGRGFEGGKNIQYF. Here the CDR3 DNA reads TGTGCCAGCAGCCTGGGGCAGGGTCGGGGGTTCGAGGGCGGCAAAAACATTCAGTACTTC.